These T cell receptor beta chains were read from a single sample in a study of blood T cell repertoires in COVID-19. The method was immunoSEQ multiplex PCR; TCRdb's version includes in-frame clones alone and lacks a portion of them. Among around 110,000 clones listed, about 64% were seen once. Sequencing was carried out using peripheral blood. These receptors all stem from a human donor with acute or convalescent COVID-19. The donor label of this sample is uncertain. Both conserved end residues are trimmed from each CDR3. Each record gives: D gene, J gene, V gene, CDR3 protein. The D gene is left open where the match is weak.

d_call: TRBD2; j_call: TRBJ2-3; v_call: TRBV3-1/TRBV3-2; cdr3_aa: ASSQRTSGALTDTQY
d_call: NA; j_call: TRBJ1-2; v_call: TRBV12-3/TRBV12-4; cdr3_aa: ASSLRQLYGYT
d_call: TRBD1; j_call: TRBJ1-4; v_call: TRBV12-5; cdr3_aa: ASAPDRGLTNEKLF
d_call: TRBD2; j_call: TRBJ2-5; v_call: TRBV4-1; cdr3_aa: ASAQSGLAEETQY
d_call: NA; j_call: TRBJ2-7; v_call: TRBV6-2/TRBV6-3; cdr3_aa: ASSYLLGGGSYEQY
d_call: NA; j_call: TRBJ2-1; v_call: TRBV5-1; cdr3_aa: ASSYGGGAWNEQF
d_call: TRBD2; j_call: TRBJ2-1; v_call: TRBV7-3; cdr3_aa: ASSRGLDDEQF
d_call: TRBD1; j_call: TRBJ2-1; v_call: TRBV24-1; cdr3_aa: ATTKSGTENEQF
d_call: TRBD2; j_call: TRBJ2-3; v_call: TRBV2; cdr3_aa: ASRQRGGTDTQY
d_call: NA; j_call: TRBJ1-1; v_call: TRBV12-3/TRBV12-4; cdr3_aa: ASSFGGPEAF
d_call: TRBD2; j_call: TRBJ2-2; v_call: TRBV29-1; cdr3_aa: SASEGRAGELF
d_call: NA; j_call: TRBJ1-6; v_call: TRBV19; cdr3_aa: ASSEDSSYNSPLH
d_call: TRBD1; j_call: TRBJ1-4; v_call: TRBV24-1; cdr3_aa: AKDRLNEKLF
d_call: TRBD2; j_call: TRBJ2-7; v_call: TRBV4-2; cdr3_aa: ASSQDPSGGEYEQY
d_call: TRBD1; j_call: TRBJ1-2; v_call: TRBV19; cdr3_aa: ASSRGGTALSYGYT
d_call: NA; j_call: TRBJ1-2; v_call: TRBV5-1; cdr3_aa: ASSLDTGTYGYT
d_call: NA; j_call: TRBJ2-7; v_call: TRBV4-1; cdr3_aa: ASSLTKEGYEQY
d_call: TRBD2; j_call: TRBJ2-2; v_call: TRBV19; cdr3_aa: ASSIRLPLAGAGELF
d_call: NA; j_call: TRBJ2-4; v_call: TRBV15; cdr3_aa: ATSRQVIKNIQY
d_call: NA; j_call: TRBJ1-2; v_call: TRBV9; cdr3_aa: ASSGQVDGYT
d_call: NA; j_call: TRBJ2-5; v_call: TRBV7-7; cdr3_aa: ASSLSQGETQY
d_call: TRBD1; j_call: TRBJ1-2; v_call: TRBV12-5; cdr3_aa: ASGLGTGEGYT
d_call: NA; j_call: TRBJ2-5; v_call: TRBV5-1; cdr3_aa: ASSLTSLRETQY
d_call: NA; j_call: TRBJ1-6; v_call: TRBV30; cdr3_aa: AWSAGRGYSPLH
d_call: NA; j_call: TRBJ1-3; v_call: TRBV7-2; cdr3_aa: ASSLDRTNTIY
d_call: TRBD2; j_call: TRBJ2-3; v_call: TRBV10-3; cdr3_aa: AIRTSGVTDTQY
d_call: NA; j_call: TRBJ2-3; v_call: TRBV24-1; cdr3_aa: ATSEEGYTQY
d_call: NA; j_call: TRBJ2-5; v_call: TRBV6-5; cdr3_aa: ASGPGLGGPETQY
d_call: NA; j_call: TRBJ2-1; v_call: TRBV7-9; cdr3_aa: ASSYIRGAPNEQF
d_call: TRBD1; j_call: TRBJ1-5; v_call: TRBV28; cdr3_aa: ASSSPGQGNQPQH
d_call: TRBD1; j_call: TRBJ1-2; v_call: TRBV3-1/TRBV3-2; cdr3_aa: ASSQSTGVGYT
d_call: NA; j_call: TRBJ2-2; v_call: TRBV3-1/TRBV3-2; cdr3_aa: ASSQAHRTGGSGELF
d_call: NA; j_call: TRBJ1-6; v_call: TRBV2; cdr3_aa: ASSRQARTLH
d_call: NA; j_call: TRBJ1-1; v_call: TRBV29-1; cdr3_aa: SVVRRTAATEAF
d_call: NA; j_call: TRBJ1-2; v_call: TRBV6-6; cdr3_aa: ASSRQTNYGYT
d_call: TRBD2; j_call: TRBJ2-1; v_call: TRBV5-1; cdr3_aa: ASTRPGLDESLYNEQF